This TCR beta chain was sequenced during a study of Graves' ophthalmopathy and Graves' hyperthyroidism. Germline assignment: CDR1 MNHEY and CDR2 SMNVEV (reference sequence). Trimming shortened V by 3 bases and J by 7 bases, and 13 bases separated the two germline ends. This CDR3 contains 13 residues. Amplifying from RNA transcripts, the study obtained TCR beta CDR3 regions. The authors performed first-round RT-PCR with HTBI primers and then a second-round multiplex PCR. TCRdb fed the multiplex PCR reads into MiXCR, producing one record per CDR3 protein. The sample lists around 1,000,000 distinct CDR3 sequences, around a third occurring once.

Sequencing was done on a sample of peripheral blood or thyroid tissue (not recorded which). This TCR was recovered from an adult man with Graves' hyperthyroidism. This sequence joins TRBV27 and TRBJ2-7; D unresolved. DNA for the CDR3: TGTGCCAGCAGTTTTTCTAAAGGGATGGAGCAGTACTTC. As protein: CASSFSKGMEQYF.